This entry features one T cell receptor beta chain sequence. Its antigen is not identified. The same CDR3 is also encoded by other DNA sequences in this sample. cDNA reverse transcribed from extracted RNA served as the sequencing template. The protocol was immunoSEQ multiplex PCR, while the TCRdb copy is restricted to in-frame clones and leaves out a portion. The sample yields under 200,000 clones, around three fifths seen once. These data originate in a study of CD8+ T cells in alopecia areata. Trimming cost V 4 bases and J 2 bases, with 11 bases left between them. The length of the CDR3 is 13 residues. Germline CDR1 SQVTM, CDR2 ANQGSEA. The treatment: oral pan-JAK inhibitor, 5-10 mg twice daily. Study-wide findings and caveats: Affected scalp, especially in alopecia totalis/universalis, had a higher clonality than normal scalp did. Given one nonresponder, whether baseline CD8+ expansion relates to response remains uncertain.

The V gene is TRBV29-1, the J gene TRBJ2-5; D gene uncertain. Sequenced here: CD4+ T cells sorted from blood, sampled at week 24, from a patient treated with tofacitinib. The sequence was obtained from a human donor with alopecia areata. The chain's CDR3 is CSVAGRAQETQYF. DNA of the CDR3: TGCAGCGTTGCAGGAAGGGCTCAAGAGACCCAGTACTTC.